Listed here is a single T cell receptor beta chain. CDR1 is MGHRA and CDR2 is YSYEKL in the germline V gene. The CDR3 length is 16 residues. Trimming took 1 base from V and 4 from J; bases not matched to a gene: 7. Recruits, aged roughly 18 to 95 years, lived in 24 US areas. Participants had their cohort set by participant-reported clinical history. Here immunoSEQ multiplex PCR was the method, and the copy in TCRdb shows in-frame clones only, minus some. The sample yields some 200,000 clones, 80% to 85% seen once. These data are taken from a study of blood T cell repertoires in COVID-19. Study-level background: T cells, B-cell-depleted T cells, or PBMCs provided the cDNA or gDNA that served as material.

The chain joins TRBV4-1 to TRBJ1-2; TRBD1 matches 9 bases. Sequenced sample: PBMCs or T cells enriched from blood (not recorded which). The sequence was obtained from a woman in her forties or fifties with acute COVID-19. The CDR3 DNA sequence: TGCGCCAGCAGCCAAGCGATACAGGGGGCAGGCTATGGCTACACCTTC. Amino acids: CASSQAIQGAGYGYTF.